What follows describes a single TCR beta chain. This receptor's antigen is unknown. No base quality information exists; no much larger clone differs at one position. This record comes from a study of cytomegalovirus exposure and HLA in healthy donors (dated by TCRdb to 2016 to 2017). Regarding the study in general: According to an earlier analysis of a few hundred of the donors, some 170 million T cells yielded 117 million unique TCR beta sequences and around 280 Gb of sequence data. Approximately 310 gigabases of sequencing data and around 88 million unique TCR sequences made up an early release that covered around 640 HLA-typed donors. The genetic ancestry cluster associated with self-reported Caucasian donors included 81% of the approximately 410 genotyped donors. The aim of the study was to test whether cataloging public T cell receptors could identify signatures of past pathogen exposure. The study used immunosequencing to profile the T cell repertoires of 600 to 850 subjects and linked those repertoires to cytomegalovirus serostatus. Besides the first cohort of 666 subjects, a separate validation cohort made up of 120 different subjects was used. The study combined high-throughput TCR immunosequencing, statistical association of individual TCRs with disease status, and machine learning to predict cytomegalovirus infection status. In a later analysis, previously published TCR beta repertoires from some 640 donors were re-analyzed and high-resolution HLA genotyping was added so that TCR occurrence patterns could be studied. Rather than using new phenotypic data, the later analysis identified candidate immune exposures from TCR beta sequences and from how often those sequences occurred across donors. An earlier analysis of approximately 640 of the donors applied high-throughput TCR beta sequencing to assess whether each TCR beta V gene segment acted as functional or pseudogenic. Donor age, sex, ethnicity and CMV serostatus were compiled alongside the repertoire data. A later genetic analysis took genome-wide SNP genotypes for about three fifths of the 666 donors and used that subset as a discovery cohort. All discovery cohort repertoires had been generated on a single sequencing platform. Class I and class II HLA loci were covered by the typing at four-digit resolution. Typing coverage differed by locus: A, B, C, DRB1 and DQB1 were typed in about 620-630 donors, DQA1 in 522, DPA1 in around 580, and DPB1 in roughly 470. Four or five DR-DQ haplotypes were handled as single units for association and clustering because linkage in the cohort was strong. Among about 370 genotyped donors of the cohort, an average of around 250,000 unique TCR beta nucleotide sequences was sequenced per donor, of which about 18% were non-productive. Study-wide conclusions, independent of this receptor: The authors suggested that the approach could potentially be extended to other disease states and immunological phenotypes. At a false discovery rate of 0.05, a later analysis linked 16,951 TCR beta sequences to specific HLA alleles. A further reported finding was that TCR beta sequences accurately predicted the HLA-A and HLA-B alleles for most subjects in the first cohort. An earlier analysis of several hundred of the donors showed that most TCR beta V segments appeared in productive rearrangements either about 87% or about 30% of the time, which broadly matched IMGT annotations. In the study, around 150 TCR beta chains were listed as associated with cytomegalovirus. Several of the top co-occurrence clusters appeared to be linked to parvovirus B19, influenza, CMV and Epstein-Barr virus, according to a later analysis. In vitro tests confirmed that a few of the cytomegalovirus-associated TCR beta chains recognize cytomegalovirus antigens. A later analysis found that HLA-associated TCR beta chains were more clonally expanded and had lower generation probabilities than equally common non-associated chains. The presence/absence analyses assumed that sequencing depth was roughly uniform across donors, and that assumption may not be true. The cohort was sequenced for TCR beta chains only, and without alpha or paired-chain data the features that could be detected were limited. Some IMGT-functional V segments, including TRBV6-2 and TRBV6-3, could not be distinguished by the 87-base-pair reads and were therefore excluded. In a later analysis, most CMV-associated TCR beta chains were found to appear HLA-restricted, with HLA associations seemingly driven largely by CMV exposure. While some public TCRs were present in many individuals, most TCR sequences turned up only very rarely across donors. Linkage disequilibrium might explain the correlated functional status among segregating V segments, but an unknown experimental factor could not be ruled out. When HLA alleles, especially DR and DQ, strongly co-occurred, attributing TCR associations to individual alleles was difficult. In a later analysis, the rate of TCR association differed among HLA loci, with DRB1 alleles having the most associated TCRs and HLA-C alleles having the fewest. CMV serostatus was the only immune exposure information available for the cohort. Because counts were too low, 15 or so rarely observed V segments, including chromosome 9 orphons, were excluded from the earlier analysis of a few hundred of the donors. A later genetic analysis associated a missense DCLRE1C variant with V-gene and J-gene trimming of TCR beta chains, and an independent cohort replicated the association. A later genetic analysis reported fewer N-insertions in productive TCRs among donors in an Asian-associated ancestry cluster than the roughly 640-donor mean. HLA typing was unavailable for some donors at each locus, so association tests used only the typed subset. A cluster of highly shared sequence variants was judged likely to represent a technical artifact of the sequencing pipeline. The classifier was reported to diagnose cytomegalovirus status with high specificity and sensitivity in both the original and validation cohorts.

Germline trimming amounts to 8 bases on V and 5 bases on J, with 12 as the count of junction bases outside the gene matches. Via the germline V gene, CDR1 is SNHLY and CDR2 FYNNEI. The CDR3 holds 15 amino acids from the cysteine to the phenylalanine. The CDR3 DNA has 45 bases and is translated from base 1. Library prep was done by the immunoSEQ multiplex PCR assay. The multiplex PCR relied on a mix of 60 forward primers for TCR Vbeta segments and 13 reverse primers for TCR Jbeta segments. The CDR3 region of rearranged TCR beta genes was amplified from genomic DNA by a multiplex PCR assay. Amplified TCR beta libraries were sequenced as 87-base-pair reads on the Illumina HiSeq System. On the study's bioinformatics: A later analysis counted 65 million to 90 million unique TCR beta chains across the 690 or so repertoires, and roughly 9.9 million of these chains were shared by at least two donors. Raw reads were error-corrected and collapsed into unique sequences with a nearest-neighbor algorithm that merged closely related sequences to remove PCR and sequencing errors. V, D and J gene segments were assigned by aligning CDR3 sequences to IMGT reference sequences. For a sequence to be retained, a match of at least six nucleotides was required to both a V gene segment and a J gene segment. Rearrangements were called productive when the CDR3 lacked stop codons and stayed in frame with V and J; all others were non-productive. Following IMGT convention, CDR3 was defined as the stretch from the second conserved V-encoded cysteine to the conserved J-encoded phenylalanine. Sequences without an unambiguous match to a single V gene segment were excluded from the earlier analysis of approximately 560 of the donors. In an earlier analysis of roughly 500 of the donors, V segments were called functional above 56.7% productive rearrangements and were called segregating when the between-donor standard deviation exceeded 5%. A statistical classification framework was built to diagnose cytomegalovirus status from the catalog of TCR beta chain sequences. In a later analysis, TCR nucleotide sequences were compared against IMGT/GENE-DB human TR gene sequences so that V and J genes could be assigned. A later analysis assigned CDR3 sequences and most-parsimonious VDJ recombination scenarios with the TCRdist pipeline. In a later analysis, each TCR beta chain was defined by its CDR3 amino acid sequence together with its V-gene family, and reads lacking a unique V-gene family were excluded. In a later analysis, 450 to 600 highly shared, low-generation-probability nucleotide sequences were removed to address suspected cross-contamination and a sequencing artifact. In a later analysis, a clonal expansion index was calculated for each public chain from normalized within-repertoire ranks of inferred template counts. In a later analysis, generation probabilities were computed using a VDJ recombination model fitted to out-of-frame rearrangements, and the results were checked against IGoR. In a later analysis, hypergeometric tests were used to score TCR-TCR, TCR-HLA and TCR-CMV co-occurrence, with a repertoire-size bias correction applied to TCR pairs. False discovery rates were estimated in a later analysis by permuting HLA or CMV assignments 20 times. A later analysis grouped co-occurring TCRs with DBSCAN, adding TCRdist sequence similarity when clustering within HLA-allele-positive subsets. Co-occurrence clustering excluded repertoires with fewer than 30,000 or more than 120,000 public chains, plus five with anomalous nucleotide sharing. This immuneACCESS table, as held by TCRdb, lists in-frame sequences with V and J called but not all clones. Of the missing ones, under half trace to an unresolved V gene in checked studies; the others have no known cause. That table furnishes V, J and clone size, whereas the DNA furnished D and trimming. Counted in this sample were more than 150,000 clones; approximately 84% of them appeared once. More than 1.1% of the sample is held by the ten biggest clonotypes.

The cohort consisted of fewer than 700 healthy bone marrow donors. At the time of sampling, all cohort members were nominally healthy, though unrecorded immune exposures were likely present. The donor was CMV seropositive and was included in the group of 270 or so seropositive cohort members. Each donor provided a peripheral blood sample, and peripheral blood mononuclear cells were used for TCR beta sequencing. Genomic DNA extraction from the blood cell samples was performed with the Qiagen DNeasy Blood Extraction Kit. The specimen sequenced was PBMCs. The sequence came from a girl aged 5-17 years in good health and CMV-seropositive. Here the chain combines TRBV2 and TRBJ1-1, with 9 bases matching TRBD1. The bases read TGTGCCAGCGGGGGTCAGGGGACAGGGAGGACTGAAGCTTTCTTT. This encodes CASGGQGTGRTEAFF.